This paragraph covers one T cell receptor beta chain sequence. Isolated RNA was reverse transcribed into cDNA used as the sequencing template. The repertoire was sequenced with immunoSEQ multiplex PCR; TCRdb's copy has only in-frame clones and lacks some. Counted here are about 200,000 clones, 57% occurring once; the ten biggest clones make up more than 0.4%. CDR3 length: 15 amino acids. In germline, CDR1 is ENHRY, CDR2 SYGVKD. Trimming cost V 11 bases and J 5 bases; bases outside gene matches: 16. The sample comes from a study of CD8+ T cells in alopecia areata. The authors sorted CD4+ and CD8+ T cells from PBMCs.

Sequenced material: CD4+ T cells sorted from blood, taken at week 0. V usage is TRBV10-3 and J usage is TRBJ2-7; TRBD2 matches 9 bases. This TCR derives from a human donor with alopecia areata. CDR3 sequence: CAARPGLADIHEQYF. The CDR3 DNA sequence: TGTGCCGCCCGTCCGGGACTAGCTGATATTCACGAGCAGTACTTC.